Sequencing of this T cell receptor beta chain was carried out in a study of blood T cell repertoires in COVID-19. Study information: The United States, Italy and Spain supplied acute and convalescent COVID-19 samples.

This clone was seen just once. Generated by immunoSEQ multiplex PCR, the TCRdb table keeps only in-frame clones and is missing some. The profile shows over 130,000 clones, about 85% of them singletons. CDR1 is SGHNT, CDR2 YYREEE, per germline (reference sequence). The CDR3 consists of 15 residues. Trimming took off 5 bases at V and 0 bases at J, with 11 bases between the two ends. This TCR was recovered from a human donor with COVID-19, enrolled during active disease. The donor label of this sample is uncertain. Material for sequencing was peripheral blood. This chain links TRBV5-4 with TRBJ1-4; D possibly corresponds to TRBD1 (6 bases). CDR3 nucleotides: TGTGCCAGCAGAACAGGGTTGGCAACTAATGAAAAACTGTTTTTT. Amino acid sequence: CASRTGLATNEKLFF.